This is a list of T cell receptor beta chains from one sample in a study of T cells in Graves' hyperthyroidism and ophthalmopathy. Using its own MiXCR run on the multiplex PCR reads, TCRdb lists one record per CDR3 protein. The repertoire holds about 350,000 distinct CDR3 sequences, roughly 14% seen once, with around 23% in the top ten. Sequenced input: blood. The receptors derive from a woman in her twenties or thirties with Graves' hyperthyroidism. CDR3s include the opening cysteine and the closing phenylalanine or tryptophan. A D gene is named only where the DNA matches it firmly. Clone size is not always given. Where it is, it says once, few, many or a class for expanded clones.

clone size	V gene	D gene	J gene	CDR3 DNA	CDR3 protein
once	TRBV5-5	.	TRBJ1-5	TGTGCCAGCAGCTTGGCAGGGGTCCCAAATCAGCCCCAGCATTTT	CASSLAGVPNQPQHF
many	TRBV14	TRBD1	TRBJ2-7	TGTGCCAGCAGACGACAGGGGACCCACGAGCAGTACTTC	CASRRQGTHEQYF
many	TRBV11-2	.	TRBJ2-5	TGTGCCAGCAGCTCCGTGTACGGCCAAGAGACCCAGTACTTC	CASSSVYGQETQYF
many	TRBV15	.	TRBJ2-2	TGTGCCACCAGCGAAAGGACCAGGGGATACACCGGGGAGCTGTTTTTT	CATSERTRGYTGELFF
many	TRBV6-1	.	TRBJ1-3	TGTGCCAGCAGTGAAGCCAGGGGACCTGGAAACACCATATATTTT	CASSEARGPGNTIYF
many	TRBV6-1	.	TRBJ1-5	TGTGCCAGCAGCCAATCCACCCTTCAGCCCCAGCATTTT	CASSQSTLQPQHF
many	TRBV20-1	.	TRBJ2-3	TGCAGTGGAATGAAGAGCACAGATACGCAGTATTTT	CSGMKSTDTQYF
.	TRBV11-2	.	TRBJ2-4	TGTGCCAGCAGCTTCCCCCGGGGAGGAGTCCTAGCCAAAAACATTCAGTACTTC	CASSFPRGGVLAKNIQYF
many	TRBV2	.	TRBJ1-6	TGTGCCAGCTGTTGCTCACCCCTCCACTTT	CASCCSPLHF
.	TRBV3-2	.	TRBJ2-6	TGTGCCAGCCCCAAAGGGCGCTCTGGGGCCAACGTCCTGACTTTC	CASPKGRSGANVLTF
.	TRBV20-1	TRBD2	TRBJ2-7	TGCAGTGCAAGTCGGCTAGCGGGAGGGTACGGGCAGTACTTC	CSASRLAGGYGQYF
.	TRBV28	.	TRBJ2-7	TGTGCCAGCAGTCTGGCCGCTGACACCGACTACGAGCAGTACTTC	CASSLAADTDYEQYF
many	TRBV19	TRBD2	TRBJ2-7	TGTGCCAGTAGTAGCGGACTAGCGGGATTGCTAACCTACGAGCAGTACTTC	CASSSGLAGLLTYEQYF
many	TRBV6-1	.	TRBJ1-1	TGTGCCAGCGGAAGCAGGAACACTGAAGCTTTCTTT	CASGSRNTEAFF
many	TRBV2	.	TRBJ2-5	TGTGCCAGCCGGTTCAGCCAAGAGACCCAGTACTTC	CASRFSQETQYF
few	TRBV18	TRBD1	TRBJ2-7	TGTGCCAGCTCTAGCGCATGGGACAGAAAAGGTTGGTCCTACGAGCAGTACTTC	CASSSAWDRKGWSYEQYF